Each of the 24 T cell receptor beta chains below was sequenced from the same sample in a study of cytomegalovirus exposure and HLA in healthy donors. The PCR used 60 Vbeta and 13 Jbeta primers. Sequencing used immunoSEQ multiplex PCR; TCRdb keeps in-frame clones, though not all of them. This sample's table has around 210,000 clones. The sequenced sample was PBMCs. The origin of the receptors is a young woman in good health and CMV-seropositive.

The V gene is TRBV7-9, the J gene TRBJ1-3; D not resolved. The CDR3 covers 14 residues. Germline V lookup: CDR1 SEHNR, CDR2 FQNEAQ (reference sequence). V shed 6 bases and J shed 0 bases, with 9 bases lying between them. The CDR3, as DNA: TGTGCCAGCAGGTCCGCGGGCTCTGGAAACACCATATATTTT. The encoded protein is CASRSAGSGNTIYF.

CDR3 loop: CASSTRQGFPYEQYF. The CDR3 region has the DNA TGTGCCAGCAGTACCAGACAGGGGTTTCCCTACGAGCAGTACTTC. J is TRBJ2-5 and V is TRBV27; 8 bases align to TRBD1. The closer fit of TRBJ2-7 to the DNA end suggests the J call may be wrong. There are 15 residues in the CDR3. Germline V gene data show CDR1 as MNHEY and CDR2 as SMNVEV (reference sequence).

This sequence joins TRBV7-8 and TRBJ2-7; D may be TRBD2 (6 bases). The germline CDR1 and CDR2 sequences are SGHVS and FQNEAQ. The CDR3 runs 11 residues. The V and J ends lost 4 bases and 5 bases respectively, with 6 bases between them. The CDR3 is CASSWEDEQYF. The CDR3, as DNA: TGTGCCAGCAGCTGGGAGGACGAGCAGTACTTC.

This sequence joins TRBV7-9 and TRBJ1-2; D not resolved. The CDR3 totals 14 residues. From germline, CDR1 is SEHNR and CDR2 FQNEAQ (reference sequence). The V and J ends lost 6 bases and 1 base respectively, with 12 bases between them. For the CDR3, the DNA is TGTGCCAGCAGTAAGCCCCCCGGTAACTATGGCTACACCTTC. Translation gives CASSKPPGNYGYTF.

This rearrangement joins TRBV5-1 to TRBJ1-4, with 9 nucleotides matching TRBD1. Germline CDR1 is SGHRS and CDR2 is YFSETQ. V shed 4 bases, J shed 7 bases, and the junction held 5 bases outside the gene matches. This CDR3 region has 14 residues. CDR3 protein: CASSGQGRSEKLFF. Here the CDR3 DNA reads TGCGCCAGCAGCGGACAGGGGAGAAGTGAAAAACTGTTTTTT.

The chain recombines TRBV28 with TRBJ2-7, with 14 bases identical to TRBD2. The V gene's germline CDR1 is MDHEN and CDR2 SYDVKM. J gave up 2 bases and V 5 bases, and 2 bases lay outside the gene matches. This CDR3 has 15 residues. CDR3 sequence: CASSTGLAGAYEQYF. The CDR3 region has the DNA TGTGCCAGCAGTACGGGACTAGCGGGAGCCTACGAGCAGTACTTC. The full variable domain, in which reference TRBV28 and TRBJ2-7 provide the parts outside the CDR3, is DVKVTQSSRYLVKRTGEKVFLECVQDMDHENMFWYRQDPGLGLRLIYFSYDVKMKEKGDIPEGYSVSREKKERFSLILESASTNQTSMYLCASSTGLAGAYEQYFGPGTRLTVT.

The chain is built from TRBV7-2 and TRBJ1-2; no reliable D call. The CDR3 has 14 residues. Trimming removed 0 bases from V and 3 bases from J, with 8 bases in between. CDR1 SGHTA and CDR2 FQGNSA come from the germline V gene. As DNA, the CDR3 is TGTGCCAGCAGCTTAGCGGTTAGTGACTATGGCTACACCTTC. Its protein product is CASSLAVSDYGYTF.

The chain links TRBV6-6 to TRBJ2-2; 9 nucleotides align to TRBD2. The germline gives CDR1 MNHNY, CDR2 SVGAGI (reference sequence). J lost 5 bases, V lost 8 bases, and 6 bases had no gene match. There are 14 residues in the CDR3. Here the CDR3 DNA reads TGTGCCAGCCTCGAGGCGGGGGGGACCGGGGAGCTGTTTTTT. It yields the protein CASLEAGGTGELFF.

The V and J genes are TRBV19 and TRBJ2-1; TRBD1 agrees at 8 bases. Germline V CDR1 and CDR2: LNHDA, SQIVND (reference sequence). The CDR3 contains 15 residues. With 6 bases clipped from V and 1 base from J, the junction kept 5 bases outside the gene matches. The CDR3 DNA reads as TGTGCCAGTAGGCTGGACAGGGCTTCCTACAATGAGCAGTTCTTC. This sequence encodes CASRLDRASYNEQFF.

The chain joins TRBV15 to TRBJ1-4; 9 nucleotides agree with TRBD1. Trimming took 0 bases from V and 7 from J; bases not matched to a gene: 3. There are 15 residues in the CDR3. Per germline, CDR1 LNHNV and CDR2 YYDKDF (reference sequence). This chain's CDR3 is CATSREPGQGEKLFF. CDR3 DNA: TGTGCCACCAGCAGAGAACCGGGACAGGGTGAAAAACTGTTTTTT. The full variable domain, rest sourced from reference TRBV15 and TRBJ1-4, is DAMVIQNPRYQVTQFGKPVTLSCSQTLNHNVMYWYQQKSSQAPKLLFHYYDKDFNNEADTPDNFQSRRPNTSFCFLDIRSPGLGDTAMYLCATSREPGQGEKLFFGSGTQLSVL.

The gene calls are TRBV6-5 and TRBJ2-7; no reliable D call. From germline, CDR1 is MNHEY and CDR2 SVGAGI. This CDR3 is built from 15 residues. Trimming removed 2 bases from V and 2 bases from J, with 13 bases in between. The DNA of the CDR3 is TGTGCCAGCAGTTACGGTCTCTCCCGAGCCTACGAGCAGTACTTC. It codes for CASSYGLSRAYEQYF.

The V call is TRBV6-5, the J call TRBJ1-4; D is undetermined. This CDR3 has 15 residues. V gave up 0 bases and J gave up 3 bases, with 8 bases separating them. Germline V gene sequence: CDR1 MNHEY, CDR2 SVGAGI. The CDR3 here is CASSYSTGANEKLFF. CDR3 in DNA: TGTGCCAGCAGTTACTCAACGGGAGCTAATGAAAAACTGTTTTTT.

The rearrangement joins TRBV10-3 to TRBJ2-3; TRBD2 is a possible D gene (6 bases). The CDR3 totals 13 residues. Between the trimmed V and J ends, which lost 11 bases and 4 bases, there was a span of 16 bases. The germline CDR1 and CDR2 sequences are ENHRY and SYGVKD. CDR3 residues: CARSGGVADTQYF. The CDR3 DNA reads TGTGCCCGCTCGGGCGGGGTTGCAGATACGCAGTATTTT.

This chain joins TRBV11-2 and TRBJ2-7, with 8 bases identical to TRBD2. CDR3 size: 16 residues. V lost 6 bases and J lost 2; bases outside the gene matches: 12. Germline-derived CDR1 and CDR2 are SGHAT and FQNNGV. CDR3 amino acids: CASSPIGTSGAYEQYF. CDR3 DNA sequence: TGTGCCAGCAGTCCTATTGGGACTAGTGGGGCCTACGAGCAGTACTTC.

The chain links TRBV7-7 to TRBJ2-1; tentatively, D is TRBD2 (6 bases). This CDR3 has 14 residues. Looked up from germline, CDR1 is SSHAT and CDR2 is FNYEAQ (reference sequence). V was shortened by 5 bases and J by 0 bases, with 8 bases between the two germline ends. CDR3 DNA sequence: TGTGCCAGCAGCCGGGACTTCTCCTACAATGAGCAGTTCTTC. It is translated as CASSRDFSYNEQFF.

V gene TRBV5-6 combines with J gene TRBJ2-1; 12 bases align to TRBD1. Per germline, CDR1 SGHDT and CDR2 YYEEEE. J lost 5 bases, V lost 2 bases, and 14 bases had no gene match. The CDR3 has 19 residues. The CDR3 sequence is CASSFPGTGGWGRHNEQFF. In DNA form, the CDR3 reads TGTGCCAGCAGCTTTCCCGGGACAGGGGGCTGGGGACGACACAATGAGCAGTTCTTC.

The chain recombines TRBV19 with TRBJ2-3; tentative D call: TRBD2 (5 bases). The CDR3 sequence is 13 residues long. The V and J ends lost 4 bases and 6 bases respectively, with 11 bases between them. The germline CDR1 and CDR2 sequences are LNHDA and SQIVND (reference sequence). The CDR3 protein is CASSRGLADTQYF. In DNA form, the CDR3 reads TGTGCCAGTAGTAGAGGACTTGCGGATACGCAGTATTTT.

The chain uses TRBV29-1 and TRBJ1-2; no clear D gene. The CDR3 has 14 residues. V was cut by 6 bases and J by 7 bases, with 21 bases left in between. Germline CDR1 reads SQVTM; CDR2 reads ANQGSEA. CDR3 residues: CSVETITTEAGYTF. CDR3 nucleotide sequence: TGCAGCGTCGAAACCATAACCACGGAGGCTGGCTACACCTTC.

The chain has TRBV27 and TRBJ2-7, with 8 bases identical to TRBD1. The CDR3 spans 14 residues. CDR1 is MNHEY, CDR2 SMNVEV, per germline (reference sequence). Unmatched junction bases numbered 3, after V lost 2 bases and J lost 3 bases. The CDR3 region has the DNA TGTGCCAGCAGTTTACAGGGGGCATACTACGAGCAGTACTTC. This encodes CASSLQGAYYEQYF.

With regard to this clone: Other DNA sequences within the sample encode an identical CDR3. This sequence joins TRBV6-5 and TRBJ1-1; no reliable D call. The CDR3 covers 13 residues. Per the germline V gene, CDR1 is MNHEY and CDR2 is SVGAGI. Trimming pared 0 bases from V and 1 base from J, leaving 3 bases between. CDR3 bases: TGTGCCAGCAGTTACTCGAGGAACACTGAAGCTTTCTTT. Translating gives CASSYSRNTEAFF.

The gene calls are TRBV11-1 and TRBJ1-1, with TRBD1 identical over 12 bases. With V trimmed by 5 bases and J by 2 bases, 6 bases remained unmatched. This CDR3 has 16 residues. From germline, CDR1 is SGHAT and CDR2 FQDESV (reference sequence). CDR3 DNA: TGTGCCAGCAGCCAGGGGGGGACAGGGGGCAACACTGAAGCTTTCTTT. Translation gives CASSQGGTGGNTEAFF.

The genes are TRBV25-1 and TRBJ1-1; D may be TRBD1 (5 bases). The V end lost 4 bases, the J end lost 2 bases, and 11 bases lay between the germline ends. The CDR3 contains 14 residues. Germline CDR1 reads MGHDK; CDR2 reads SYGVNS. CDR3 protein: CASSASWTNTEAFF. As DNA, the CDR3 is TGTGCCAGCAGTGCCTCATGGACAAACACTGAAGCTTTCTTT.

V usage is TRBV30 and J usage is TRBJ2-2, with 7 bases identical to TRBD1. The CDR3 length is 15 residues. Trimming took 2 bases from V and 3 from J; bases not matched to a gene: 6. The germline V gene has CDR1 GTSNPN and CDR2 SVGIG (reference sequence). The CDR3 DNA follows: TGTGCCTGGAGTTTGACAGGGCTGGACACCGGGGAGCTGTTTTTT. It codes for CAWSLTGLDTGELFF.

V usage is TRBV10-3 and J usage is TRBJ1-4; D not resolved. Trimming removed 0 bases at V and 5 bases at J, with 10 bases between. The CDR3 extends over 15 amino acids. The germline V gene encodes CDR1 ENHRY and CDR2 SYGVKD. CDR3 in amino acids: CAISESWKTNEKLFF. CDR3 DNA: TGTGCCATCAGTGAGTCGTGGAAGACAAATGAAAAACTGTTTTTT.